The present TCR beta chain was sequenced within a study of liver allograft versus peripheral blood T cells (TCRdb year 2020). General notes on the study: The study compared T cell receptor repertoires found within transplanted livers against repertoires in the peripheral blood of liver transplant recipients.

Spanning cysteine to phenylalanine, the CDR3 consists of 14 amino acids. The sequence is cut down to CDR3 DNA, 42 bases in frame from base 1. The junction shows trimming of 0 bases on V and 4 bases on J, plus 10 bases between the germline ends. Via the germline V gene, CDR1 is SGHDT and CDR2 YYEEEE. Study-level results and caveats: According to the report, the T cell receptor repertoires detected in peripheral blood were different from the repertoires found inside liver allografts.

These reads were obtained on an Illumina MiSeq. TCRdb reprocessed the public reads (quality trimming at Q25 with fastp, clone calling with MiXCR) and kept in-frame beta chains. One record per CDR3 amino acid sequence lists the most common genes and DNA. The sample yields around 18,000 distinct CDR3 sequences; 22% were counted once. 12% of the sample comes from the top ten. In the case of this clonotype: This receptor's antigen is unknown. No much larger clonotype is one base removed from it; base qualities were not supplied.

The receptor's source is a human patient who had a liver transplant. Following transplantation, T cells from the graft donor may be among those present. The receptor chain draws on TRBV5-6 and TRBJ1-1; no D gene can be assigned with confidence. The CDR3 protein sequence reads: CASSLGLDVTEAFF. At the DNA level, the sequence is TGTGCCAGCAGCTTGGGGTTAGATGTCACTGAAGCTTTCTTT.